This T cell receptor (beta chain) appears in the sequencing data of a study of vaccination and CD4 T cells after COVID-19. About the research overall: Post-COVID specimens were obtained a median about 100 days after diagnosis (range 35 to 161). The authors exposed cells to overlapping spike peptides derived from SARS-CoV-2, HCoV-NL63, HCoV-OC43 and HCoV-229E.

Germline CDR1 reads DFQATT; CDR2 reads SNEGSKA (reference sequence). The CDR3 spans 16 residues. V shed 4 bases and J 0 bases; nucleotides not matched to a gene: 5. As to this clonotype: Antigen specificity is unknown.

Sequencing of DNA taken from cultured CD4+ T cells relied on the Oncomine TCR Beta short-read assay. TCRdb itself ran the PCR reads through MiXCR, one entry per CDR3 protein. There are under 20,000 distinct CDR3 sequences in the sample; about four fifths occur only once, and about a sixth lies in the top ten. The treatment: roughly 11-day PBMC culture with coronavirus spike peptide pools or control peptides (ViraFEST assay). A negative selection step was used to isolate CD4+ T cells once culture had run for around 10 days. The sequence was obtained from a human donor who received a COVID-19 vaccine. The specimen comprised CD4+ T cells from blood, cultured in vitro, sampled after SARS-CoV-2 vaccination. The gene calls are TRBV20-1 and TRBJ2-6; 8 bases line up with TRBD2. CDR3 amino acids: CSAIAGLDSGANVLTF. The CDR3 DNA reads as TGCAGTGCTATAGCGGGGCTAGACTCTGGGGCCAACGTCCTGACTTTC.